This T cell receptor (beta chain) derives from a study of OX40 agonist ivuxolimab in advanced cancers. At the level of the study: With ivuxolimab, an agonistic anti-OX40 (CD134) antibody, patients were treated. Prior anti-PD-1, anti-PD-L1 or anti-CTLA-4 therapy did not bar entry, and less than 50% had some. Notes on the study in general: The study did not work out the antigen specificity of the expanded peripheral T cells. Some nonresponders likewise displayed low normalized T-cell clonal expansion.

Germline loops: CDR1 SGHAT, CDR2 FQNNGV. V trimming: 0 bases; J trimming: 4 bases; junction bases outside the gene matches: 4. The CDR3 is 15 amino acids. This clone was counted a single time. Its antigen is still unknown. The table came from immunoSEQ multiplex PCR; TCRdb's copy has only in-frame clones and leaves some out. The table has approximately 13,000 clones, around four fifths seen once. The sequence came from an adult with an advanced solid tumor such as melanoma, head and neck, liver or kidney cancer. The sequences come from CD4+ or CD8+ T cells sorted from blood, collected in a trial of the OX40 agonist ivuxolimab. This sequence joins TRBV11-2 and TRBJ2-7; 9 bases line up with TRBD1. CDR3 region: CASSLDTGTGYEQYF. DNA of the CDR3: TGTGCCAGCAGCTTAGATACCGGGACAGGGTACGAGCAGTACTTC.